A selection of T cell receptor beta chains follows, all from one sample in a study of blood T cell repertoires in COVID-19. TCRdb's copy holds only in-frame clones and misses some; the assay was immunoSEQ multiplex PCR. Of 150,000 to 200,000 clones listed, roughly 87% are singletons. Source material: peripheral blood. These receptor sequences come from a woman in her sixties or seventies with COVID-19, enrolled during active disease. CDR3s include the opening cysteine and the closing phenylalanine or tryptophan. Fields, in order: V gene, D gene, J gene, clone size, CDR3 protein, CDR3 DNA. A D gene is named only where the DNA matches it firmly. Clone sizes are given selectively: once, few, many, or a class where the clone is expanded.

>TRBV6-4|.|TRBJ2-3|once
CASRPTSSSGQTQYF
TGTGCCAGCAGACCTACTAGCTCCTCCGGGCAAACGCAGTATTTT
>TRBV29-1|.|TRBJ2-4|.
CSVYSGDIQYF
TGCAGCGTCTACTCAGGCGACATTCAGTACTTC
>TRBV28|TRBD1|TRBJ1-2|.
CASSLRQGGKGYTF
TGTGCCAGCAGTTTAAGACAGGGCGGTAAGGGCTACACCTTC
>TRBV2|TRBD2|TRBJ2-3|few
CASNRAGGPQDTQYF
TGTGCCAGCAATCGCGCGGGAGGGCCACAGGATACGCAGTATTTT
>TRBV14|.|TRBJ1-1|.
CASSQVGTGGLKAFF
TGTGCCAGCAGCCAAGTGGGGACGGGGGGTTTAAAAGCTTTCTTT
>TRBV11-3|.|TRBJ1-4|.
CASSLKGGKLFF
TGTGCCAGCAGCTTAAAAGGGGGAAAACTGTTTTTT
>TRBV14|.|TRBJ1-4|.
CASSPLAGGVYEKLFF
TGTGCCAGCAGCCCCTTAGCTGGAGGGGTATATGAAAAACTGTTTTTT
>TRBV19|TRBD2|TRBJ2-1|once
CASSSGDYQYNEQFF
TGTGCCAGTAGTAGCGGGGACTATCAGTACAATGAGCAGTTCTTC
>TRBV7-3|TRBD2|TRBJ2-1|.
CASSLTRGGNEQFF
TGTGCCAGCAGCTTAACCCGGGGGGGGAATGAGCAGTTCTTC
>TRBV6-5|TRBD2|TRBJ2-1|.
CASSYDAGAYNEQFF
TGTGCCAGCAGTTACGACGCGGGAGCATACAATGAGCAGTTCTTC
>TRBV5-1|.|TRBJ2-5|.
CASSVDSLGAETQYF
TGCGCCAGCAGCGTAGACAGCCTAGGAGCTGAGACCCAGTACTTC
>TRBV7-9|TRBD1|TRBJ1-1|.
CASSRDRGHNTEAFF
TGTGCCAGCAGCAGGGACAGGGGCCATAACACTGAAGCTTTCTTT
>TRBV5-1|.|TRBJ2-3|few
CASSLVGSGTDTQYF
TGCGCCAGCAGCTTGGTTGGTAGCGGCACAGATACGCAGTATTTT
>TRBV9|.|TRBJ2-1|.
CASSAGLARGNEQFF
TGTGCCAGCAGCGCTGGTCTAGCGAGAGGAAATGAGCAGTTCTTC
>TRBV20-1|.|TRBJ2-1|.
CSASLAGWVSYNEQFF
TGCAGTGCTAGTCTTGCGGGATGGGTCTCCTACAATGAGCAGTTCTTC
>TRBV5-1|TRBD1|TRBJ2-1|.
CASSSGQGRNEQFF
TGCGCCAGCAGCAGCGGACAGGGGAGAAATGAGCAGTTCTTC
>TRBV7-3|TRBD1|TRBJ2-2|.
CASSLRTGPGELFF
TGTGCCAGCAGCCTAAGGACAGGGCCCGGGGAGCTGTTTTTT
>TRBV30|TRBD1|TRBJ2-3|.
CAWSRSRGSTDTQYF
TGTGCCTGGAGTCGTAGCAGGGGGAGCACAGATACGCAGTATTTT
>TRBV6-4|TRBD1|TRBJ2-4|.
CASSAPLGQVLENIQYF
TGTGCCAGCAGTGCCCCGCTGGGACAGGTCTTGGAAAACATTCAGTACTTC
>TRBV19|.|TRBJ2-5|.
CASSIDRGGQETQYF
TGTGCCAGTAGTATAGATCGAGGCGGCCAAGAGACCCAGTACTTC
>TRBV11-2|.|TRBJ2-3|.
CASSSTLVDTQYF
TGTGCCAGCAGCTCTACGCTCGTAGATACGCAGTATTTT
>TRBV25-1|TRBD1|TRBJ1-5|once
CASSQTGNNQPQHF
TGTGCCAGCTCTCAGACAGGGAACAATCAGCCCCAGCATTTT
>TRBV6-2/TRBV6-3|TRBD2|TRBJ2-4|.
CASSYSASGSPREYF
TGTGCCAGCAGTTACTCTGCTAGCGGGAGCCCCCGGGAGTACTTC
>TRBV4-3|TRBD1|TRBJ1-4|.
CASSQDYDRVTEKLFF
TGCGCCAGCAGCCAAGATTATGACAGGGTGACAGAAAAACTGTTTTTT